This T cell receptor (beta chain) was profiled in a study of shared clonotypes between healthy human individuals. Study-wide context: The study drew on a couple of women and a few men aged 18 to 49 as donors.

TCRdb keeps only in-frame clones here, not all; method: immunoSEQ multiplex PCR. Found here are roughly 890,000 clones, roughly 92% of them singletons; the top ten hold approximately 25%. Germline values: CDR1 SGHTS, CDR2 YDEGEE. The length of the CDR3 is 14 residues. V lost 4 bases to trimming and J lost 6 bases, with 17 bases between them. CD45RO-negative, CCR7-selected cells formed the naive CD8 fraction, which excluded terminally differentiated effector memory CD45RA+ cells. The sequence was obtained from a man under 40 in good health. The gene calls are TRBV5-8 and TRBJ2-7; perhaps D is TRBD1 or TRBD2 (5 bases each). The material sequenced was naive CD8+ T cells sorted from blood. The CDR3 DNA reads TGTGCCAGCAGCCTGGACTCCGGGGCACTCGAGCAGTACTTC. Its protein is CASSLDSGALEQYF. Drawing the rest from reference TRBV5-8 and TRBJ2-7, the complete variable domain is EAGVTQSPTHLIKTRGQQATLRCSPISGHTSVYWYQQALGLGLQFLLWYDEGEERNRGNFPPRFSGRQFPNYSSELNVNALELEDSALYLCASSLDSGALEQYFGPGTRLTVT.